A selection of T cell receptor beta chains follows, all from one sample in a study of blood T cell repertoires in COVID-19. The table came from immunoSEQ multiplex PCR; TCRdb's copy has only in-frame clones and leaves some out. The profile covers some 170,000 clones, with around 80% appearing a single time and roughly 15% taken by the ten largest. The specimen sequenced was PBMCs or T cells enriched from blood (not recorded which). The receptors come from a man aged 50-59 years who had recovered from COVID-19. Each CDR3 is given without its conserved first and last residue.

TRBV25-1	ASSRQGTEAF
TRBV11-3	ASSPGGSGATNEKLF
TRBV7-9	ASSSGQGAGTEAF
TRBV28	ASRADREGYGYT
TRBV19	ASSIGQGADTQY
TRBV19	ASSPHARGVFEQF
TRBV18	ASSLDRASSGNTIY
TRBV9	ASSPGLAGAPTHTQY
TRBV6-1	ASSEAGTAPYGYT
TRBV28	ASSQTGGNSPLH
TRBV3-1/TRBV3-2	ASSPDRGSGYT
TRBV18	ASSRSGQPYEQY
TRBV9	ASSVGGQGGYGYT
TRBV5-5	ASRPTGTYEQY
TRBV2	ASTLRGNNSPLH
TRBV3-1/TRBV3-2	ASSPEASGGREQF
TRBV18	ASSRSGQMETQY
TRBV4-1	ASSREEGQVNGELF
TRBV5-6	ASSLGGGTYGYT
TRBV5-1	ASSSYRQGVILSGANVLT
TRBV7-9	AGTDNMNTEAF
TRBV3-1/TRBV3-2	ASSQDPSGGFYEQY